Following are 12 T cell receptor beta chains from one sample sequenced in a study of shared clonotypes between healthy human individuals. TCRdb's table, derived via immunoSEQ multiplex PCR, lists solely in-frame clones and lacks some. Of approximately 500,000 clones in the sample, 90% to 96% were seen once. The sample was naive CD4+ T cells sorted from blood. The subset denotes: CD45RA+ positively selected. All receptors derive from a woman in her 30s in good health.

The DNA for the CDR3 is TGTGCCAGCAGTCTACTTGACGGATCTAGGGGGAACACTGAAGCTTTCTTT. Encoded protein: CASSLLDGSRGNTEAFF. This chain uses TRBV27 with TRBJ1-1; tentative D call: TRBD1 (5 bases). Trimming took off 5 bases at V and 1 base at J, with 20 bases between the two ends. The CDR3 length is 17 residues. CDR1 MNHEY and CDR2 SMNVEV come from the germline V gene (reference sequence).

In this sample, this clone turned up once. CDR3 DNA: TGTGCCAGCTCACCACCAGGGGGCACAAGCGCAGATACGCAGTATTTT. The encoded protein is CASSPPGGTSADTQYF. This sequence joins TRBV18 and TRBJ2-3, with TRBD1 matching 7 bases. CDR1 is KGHSH, CDR2 LQKENI, per germline. This CDR3 is built from 16 residues. J lost 4 bases, V lost 0 bases, and 7 bases had no gene match.

The J gene is TRBJ2-1, the V gene TRBV15; 8 bases fit TRBD2. The CDR3 consists of 16 residues. Losses at the gene ends were 0 bases for V and 5 bases for J; bases not matched to a gene: 6. Germline V gene data show CDR1 as LNHNV and CDR2 as YYDKDF (reference sequence). The CDR3 sequence: CATSRDLREDNNEQFF. CDR3 nucleotide sequence: TGTGCCACCAGCAGAGATTTGCGGGAGGACAACAATGAGCAGTTCTTC.

The rearrangement joins TRBV19 to TRBJ2-7, with 9 bases aligning to TRBD2. Looked up from germline, CDR1 is LNHDA and CDR2 is SQIVND (reference sequence). V lost 5 bases and J lost 3; bases outside the gene matches: 8. The CDR3 extends over 15 amino acids. The CDR3 DNA reads TGTGCCAGTAGTGAAGTAGCGGGAGTTCTCTACGAGCAGTACTTC. This encodes CASSEVAGVLYEQYF.

The chain is built from TRBV15 and TRBJ1-1; maybe TRBD1 (5 bases). This CDR3 is 15 amino acids long. The germline gives CDR1 LNHNV, CDR2 YYDKDF (reference sequence). V was shortened by 5 bases and J by 1 base, with 14 bases between the two germline ends. The CDR3 sequence is CATSGGVRGNTEAFF. CDR3 nucleotide sequence: TGTGCCACCAGCGGGGGAGTGAGGGGGAACACTGAAGCTTTCTTT.

The rearrangement links TRBV4-1 to TRBJ1-5; 8 bases agree with TRBD1. CDR1 is MGHRA, CDR2 YSYEKL, per germline. The V gene end was trimmed by 8 bases and the J gene end by 2 bases; junction bases not matched to a gene: 2. This CDR3 contains 13 residues. CDR3 region: CASEDRGNQPQHF. CDR3 nucleotide sequence: TGCGCCAGCGAGGACAGGGGCAATCAGCCCCAGCATTTT.

The chain links TRBV14 to TRBJ1-2; the D gene is possibly TRBD1 (5 bases). Trimming stripped 4 bases from V and 5 bases from J, with 11 bases between. The germline V gene has CDR1 SGHDN and CDR2 FVKESK. This CDR3 spans 13 amino acids. The CDR3 sequence: CASSLGRGYGYTF. CDR3 in DNA: TGTGCCAGCAGCCTGGGTAGGGGTTATGGCTACACCTTC.

The chain uses TRBV5-1 and TRBJ1-2, with D hard to call. Trimming left V 5 bases short and J 1 base short, with 3 bases between. Germline lookup yields CDR1 SGHRS and CDR2 YFSETQ. The CDR3 spans 11 residues. The CDR3 reads CASSDNYGYTF. The CDR3 bases are TGCGCCAGCAGTGATAACTATGGCTACACCTTC.

This chain links TRBV6-5 with TRBJ1-4; maybe TRBD1 (6 bases). There are 16 residues in the CDR3. Germline-derived CDR1 and CDR2 are MNHEY and SVGAGI. Between the trimmed V and J ends, which lost 2 bases and 0 bases, there was a span of 10 bases. CDR3 coding DNA: TGTGCCAGCAGTTACAAATACAGGGCAACTAATGAAAAACTGTTTTTT. Residues: CASSYKYRATNEKLFF.

This sequence joins TRBV9 and TRBJ2-3, with TRBD2 matching over 13 bases. Trimming took 6 bases from V and 6 from J; bases not matched to a gene: 7. Germline assignment: CDR1 SGDLS and CDR2 YYNGEE. CDR3 length: 15 residues. The CDR3 loop is CASNGLAGVVDTQYF. The CDR3, as DNA: TGTGCCAGCAACGGACTAGCGGGAGTAGTGGATACGCAGTATTTT. The full variable domain, completed using reference TRBV9 and TRBJ2-3, is DSGVTQTPKHLITATGQRVTLRCSPRSGDLSVYWYQQSLDQGLQFLIQYYNGEERAKGNILERFSAQQFPDLHSELNLSSLELGDSALYFCASNGLAGVVDTQYFGPGTRLTVL.

The CDR3 nucleotides read TGTGCCTGGGGGGCAGCTTCATATCGGGAAAAACTGTTTTTT. It is translated as CAWGAASYREKLFF. The V call is TRBV28, the J call TRBJ1-4, with D possibly matching TRBD1 (6 bases). V was trimmed by 11 bases and J by 8 bases, leaving 21 bases between them. This CDR3 spans 14 amino acids. Germline V CDR1 and CDR2: MDHEN, SYDVKM. Together with reference TRBV28 and TRBJ1-4, the CDR3 gives the full variable domain: DVKVTQSSRYLVKRTGEKVFLECVQDMDHENMFWYRQDPGLGLRLIYFSYDVKMKEKGDIPEGYSVSREKKERFSLILESASTNQTSMYLCAWGAASYREKLFFGSGTQLSVL.

The rearrangement uses TRBV5-5 and TRBJ1-5; 8 bases are a match to TRBD1. This CDR3 is 15 amino acids long. CDR1 is SGHKS, CDR2 YYEKEE, per germline (reference sequence). V shed 4 bases, J shed 5 bases, and the junction held 8 bases outside the gene matches. In DNA form, the CDR3 reads TGTGCCAGCAGCCCAGGTTCAGGGGGCGATCAGCCCCAGCATTTT. Translation: CASSPGSGGDQPQHF.